The 21 T cell receptor beta chains below were found in one sample sequenced in a study of regulatory T cells in long-lasting Graves disease. iRepertoire HTBI primers and Arm-PCR of CDR3 regions built TCR beta libraries. TCRdb ran MiXCR on the multiplex PCR reads and lists one entry per CDR3 protein. Of 400,000 to 550,000 distinct CDR3 sequences in the sample, less than 20% were seen once. Sample time point: newly diagnosed GD, antithyroid drugs for less than 3 months. Preparation of the TCR library used RNA extracted from PBMCs. These sequences were also reported in another study, on T cells in Graves' hyperthyroidism and ophthalmopathy.

Sequencing was performed on peripheral blood mononuclear cells (PBMCs), taken at new diagnosis, from a patient treated with antithyroid drugs. These receptors were obtained from a young woman with Graves disease.

This clonotype has ten or more counts. The chain carries TRBV12-3 or TRBV12-4 and TRBJ2-5; the match to TRBD1 covers 10 bases. V gave up 3 bases and J gave up 5 bases; unmatched junction bases: 0. CDR3 length: 13 residues. In DNA form, the CDR3 reads TGTGCCAGCAGTTTGGACAGGGGGGAGACCCAGTACTTC. Translating it yields CASSLDRGETQYF.

In its sample, this clonotype was seen a few times. The chain combines TRBV6-1 with TRBJ1-2; D is possibly TRBD1 (6 bases). This CDR3 comprises 13 residues. Germline V lookup: CDR1 MNHNS, CDR2 SASEGT. The germline V and J ends were trimmed by 4 bases and 7 bases, with 13 bases remaining between them. The CDR3 spells CASSADRQFGYTF. Here the CDR3 DNA reads TGTGCCAGCAGTGCAGACAGGCAATTTGGCTACACCTTC.

This clonotype was counted ten times or more. The rearrangement links TRBV27 to TRBJ2-3, with 10 bases aligning to TRBD1. Per germline, CDR1 MNHEY and CDR2 SMNVEV (reference sequence). The CDR3 extends over 16 amino acids. Germline trimming cut 5 bases from V and 3 bases from J; bases unmatched to any gene: 8. CDR3 in amino acids: CASSPDRGPRTDTQYF. The CDR3 nucleotides are TGTGCCAGCAGTCCCGACAGGGGGCCTCGGACAGATACGCAGTATTTT.

This clonotype was seen many times. CDR3 sequence: CASRKEGQETQYF. In nucleotides, the CDR3 is TGTGCCAGCAGGAAGGAGGGCCAAGAGACCCAGTACTTC. The rearrangement uses TRBV6-1 and TRBJ2-5; D is perhaps TRBD2 (6 bases). The CDR3 contains 13 residues. Germline-derived CDR1 and CDR2 are MNHNS and SASEGT. The V and J ends lost 6 bases and 1 base respectively, with 9 bases between them.

The table lists this clonotype with many counts. The rearrangement links TRBV7-9 to TRBJ2-7, with D possibly TRBD1 on 6 matching bases. V dropped 6 bases and J dropped 1 base, with 10 bases sitting between them. This CDR3 comprises 13 residues. The germline gives CDR1 SEHNR, CDR2 FQNEAQ (reference sequence). CDR3 in amino acids: CASRPDRSYEQYF. CDR3 DNA sequence: TGTGCCAGCAGACCGGACAGATCCTACGAGCAGTACTTC. The full variable domain, completed using reference TRBV7-9 and TRBJ2-7, is DTGVSQNPRHKITKRGQNVTFRCDPISEHNRLYWYRQTLGQGPEFLTYFQNEAQLEKSRLLSDRFSAERPKGSFSTLEIQRTEQGDSAMYLCASRPDRSYEQYFGPGTRLTVT.

A few counts support this clonotype. The CDR3 is CASSHFEGDSYEQYF. In DNA form, the CDR3 reads TGTGCCAGCAGCCACTTCGAGGGAGACTCCTACGAGCAGTACTTC. The chain has TRBV4-2 and TRBJ2-7, with D possibly being TRBD2 (5 bases). Per germline, CDR1 LGHNA and CDR2 YNFKEQ. V shed 3 bases and J shed 0 bases, with 12 bases lying between them. The CDR3 is made up of 15 amino acids.

The genes are TRBV7-9 and TRBJ1-5, with TRBD1 matching over 9 bases. Germline V lookup: CDR1 SEHNR, CDR2 FQNEAQ (reference sequence). The J segment lost 0 bases and the V segment lost 8 bases, leaving 14 bases of the junction unmatched. CDR3 length: 18 amino acids. This CDR3 is CASSLGTGPTYSNQPQHF. CDR3 in DNA: TGTGCCAGCTCTTTAGGGACAGGGCCAACATATAGCAATCAGCCCCAGCATTTT.

The table lists this clonotype with many counts. This chain uses TRBV7-8 with TRBJ2-7, with D hard to call. Between the trimmed V and J ends, which lost 5 bases and 1 base, there was a span of 9 bases. The germline CDR1 and CDR2 sequences are SGHVS and FQNEAQ. CDR3 length: 13 residues. In DNA, the CDR3 is TGTGCCAGCAGCCCCCAGGAGTCCTACGAGCAGTACTTC. This gives the protein CASSPQESYEQYF.

This chain uses TRBV11-1 with TRBJ2-7; D is perhaps TRBD2 (5 bases). The CDR3 has 16 residues. CDR1 and CDR2 from the germline V gene are SGHAT and FQDESV (reference sequence). V was clipped by 5 bases and J by 4 bases, with 21 bases between them. The CDR3 protein is CASSQVLGVGSYEQYF. The CDR3 DNA is TGTGCCAGCAGCCAAGTTCTCGGGGTCGGATCGTACGAGCAGTACTTC.

The chain employs TRBV7-3 and TRBJ2-7, with D perhaps TRBD1 or TRBD2 (6 bases each). The germline gives CDR1 SGHTA, CDR2 FQGTGA. Trimming removed 4 bases from V and 6 bases from J, with 13 bases in between. The CDR3 consists of 13 residues. Here the CDR3 reads CASSYTKGGEQYF. CDR3 DNA sequence: TGTGCCAGCAGCTACACTAAGGGGGGCGAGCAGTACTTC. Based on the CDR3 plus reference TRBV7-3 and TRBJ2-7, the full variable domain is GAGVSQTPSNKVTEKGKYVELRCDPISGHTALYWYRQSLGQGPEFLIYFQGTGAADDSGLPNDRFFAVRPEGSVSTLKIQRTERGDSAVYLCASSYTKGGEQYFGPGTRLTVT.

The chain links TRBV11-2 to TRBJ2-2, with TRBD2 matching over 11 bases. V lost 2 bases and J lost 6; bases outside the gene matches: 5. Per the germline V gene, CDR1 is SGHAT and CDR2 is FQNNGV. The CDR3 is 16 residues long. CDR3 protein: CASSLISGRVAGELFF. The CDR3 bases are TGTGCCAGCAGCTTAATTAGCGGGAGGGTCGCCGGGGAGCTGTTTTTT.

The rearrangement joins TRBV6-2 or TRBV6-3 to TRBJ2-7; D remains ambiguous. The CDR3 covers 13 residues. V was pared by 2 bases and J by 7 bases, with 12 bases between. Germline assignment: CDR1 MNHEY and CDR2 SVGEGT. For the CDR3, the DNA is TGTGCCAGCAGTTACGGGGTCTCCTGGGAGCAGTACTTC. Encoded protein: CASSYGVSWEQYF.

This clonotype was counted between two and nine times. The junction does not match germline at one end; this may be a read error. J is TRBJ1-1 and V is TRBV29-1; D gene ambiguous. Germline loops: CDR1 SQVTM, CDR2 ANQGSEA. The CDR3 consists of 14 residues. The CDR3 bases are TGCAGCGCCGTGGGCAACACGGAAGACACTGAAACTTTCTTT. It translates to CSAVGNTEDTETFF. The variable domain in full, completed from reference TRBV29-1 and TRBJ1-1, reads SAVISQKPSRDICQRGTSLTIQCQVDSQVTMMFWYRQQPGQSLTLIATANQGSEATYESGFVIDKFPISRPNLTFSTLTVSNMSPEDSSIYLCSAVGNTEDTETFFGQGTRLTVV.

The rearrangement links TRBV20-1 to TRBJ2-2; 10 bases map to TRBD2. The J segment lost 6 bases and the V segment lost 5 bases, leaving 6 bases of the junction unmatched. The CDR3 spans 14 residues. Per germline, CDR1 DFQATT and CDR2 SNEGSKA (reference sequence). CDR3 sequence reads: CSAVSGRRAGELFF. The CDR3 bases are TGCAGTGCTGTTAGCGGGAGGAGGGCCGGGGAGCTGTTTTTT.

About this clonotype itself: A much larger clone sits a single nucleotide away, making a read error possible. The chain couples TRBV12-3 or TRBV12-4 to TRBJ2-4; 7 positions match TRBD2. This CDR3 comprises 15 residues. Here the CDR3 reads CASSPLAAAKNVQYF. As DNA, the CDR3 is TGTGCCAGCAGTCCGCTAGCGGCAGCCAAAAACGTTCAGTACTTC.

The CDR3 sequence is CASSYRLSNYGYTF. As DNA, the CDR3 is TGTGCCAGCAGTTACAGGCTCTCTAACTATGGCTACACCTTC. V and J are TRBV6-9 and TRBJ1-2, with D uncertain. The CDR3 is 14 amino acids. The V and J ends lost 3 bases and 0 bases respectively, with 8 bases between them. Germline CDR1 reads MNHGY; CDR2 reads SVAAGI.

The chain has TRBV6-1 and TRBJ2-1; D gene ambiguous. This CDR3 contains 12 residues. Germline V gives CDR1 MNHNS, CDR2 SASEGT. Trimming removed 1 base from V and 10 bases from J, with 8 bases in between. The CDR3 bases are TGTGCCAGCAGTGAAGGGTTTAGGGAGCAGTTCTTC. Residues: CASSEGFREQFF.

This clonotype was detected many times. This chain uses TRBV18 with TRBJ1-1; 9 nucleotides match TRBD1. There are 13 residues in the CDR3. Germline CDR1 and CDR2: KGHSH and LQKENI. Trimming took 3 bases from V and 7 from J; bases not matched to a gene: 3. CDR3 in amino acids: CASSPGQGREAFF. DNA of the CDR3: TGTGCCAGCTCACCGGGACAGGGACGTGAAGCTTTCTTT.

This clonotype was seen many times. The chain employs TRBV11-2 and TRBJ1-1; no reliable D call. The CDR3 is 14 residues long. Germline-derived CDR1 and CDR2 are SGHAT and FQNNGV. V lost 6 bases and J 1 base, leaving 12 bases between the germline ends. CDR3 residues: CASRHYDKNTEAFF. The CDR3 DNA reads TGTGCCAGCAGACATTACGACAAGAACACTGAAGCTTTCTTT.

This clonotype occurred many times. The rearrangement uses TRBV20-1 and TRBJ2-7; no reliable D call. V lost 3 bases to trimming and J lost 2 bases, with 5 bases between them. Germline-derived CDR1 and CDR2 are DFQATT and SNEGSKA (reference sequence). This CDR3 contains 11 residues. The CDR3 spells CSARGTYEQYF. The DNA of the CDR3 is TGCAGTGCTAGGGGTACCTACGAGCAGTACTTC.

The gene calls are TRBV7-3 and TRBJ2-3; D is unclear. Trimming took 5 bases from V and 4 from J, leaving 13 bases between them. The CDR3 extends over 14 amino acids. Germline-derived CDR1 and CDR2 are SGHTA and FQGTGA. The chain's CDR3 is CASSRYSPPDTQYF. The CDR3 DNA reads TGTGCCAGCAGCCGTTACTCCCCCCCAGATACGCAGTATTTT. Supplemented by reference TRBV7-3 and TRBJ2-3, the full variable domain reads GAGVSQTPSNKVTEKGKYVELRCDPISGHTALYWYRQSLGQGPEFLIYFQGTGAADDSGLPNDRFFAVRPEGSVSTLKIQRTERGDSAVYLCASSRYSPPDTQYFGPGTRLTVL.